The T cell receptor (beta chain) under discussion was sequenced for a study of OX40 agonist ivuxolimab in advanced cancers. Sequencing was performed with immunoSEQ multiplex PCR; in TCRdb, only in-frame clones are kept and a portion is missing. This sample has fewer than 65,000 clones, with 85% to 90% found just once. There are 13 residues in the CDR3. The V gene's germline CDR1 is MNHEY and CDR2 SMNVEV (reference sequence). Trimming at V came to 3 bases and at J to 10 bases, leaving 6 bases not matched to a gene. The receptor was derived from an adult with an advanced solid tumor such as melanoma, head and neck, liver or kidney cancer. The chain employs TRBV27 and TRBJ2-1; 7 bases line up with TRBD2. Material: CD4+ or CD8+ T cells sorted from blood, obtained in a trial of the OX40 agonist ivuxolimab. The CDR3 loop reads CASSFPGGGEQFF. CDR3 sequence (DNA): TGTGCCAGCAGTTTCCCCGGGGGAGGGGAGCAGTTCTTC.